Following are 20 T cell receptor beta chains from one sample sequenced in a study of blood T cell repertoires in COVID-19. Produced via immunoSEQ multiplex PCR; TCRdb's table is partial and in-frame only. The data show some 150,000 clones, approximately 80% seen once. The sequenced sample consisted of peripheral blood. These receptors came from a man in his sixties with active or convalescent COVID-19.

The V and J genes are TRBV7-9 and TRBJ2-7; 9 nucleotides line up with TRBD1. V dropped 4 bases and J dropped 6; count of bases not matched to a gene: 10. This CDR3 spans 15 amino acids. CDR1 and CDR2 (germline): SEHNR, FQNEAQ (reference sequence). Here the CDR3 reads CASSSTTNRGLEQYF. The CDR3 DNA sequence: TGTGCCAGCAGCTCTACTACGAACAGGGGGCTCGAGCAGTACTTC.

This sequence joins TRBV28 and TRBJ2-7; a weak D match, TRBD1 (5 bases). The germline V gene has CDR1 MDHEN and CDR2 SYDVKM. With 5 bases removed from V and 1 base from J, the gap between germline ends came to 15 bases. CDR3 size: 15 residues. The CDR3 protein is CASSNTGYESYEQYF. CDR3 sequence (DNA): TGTGCCAGCAGTAACACAGGATACGAATCCTACGAGCAGTACTTC.

The chain recombines TRBV10-3 with TRBJ2-1; 9 bases match TRBD1. The germline gives CDR1 ENHRY, CDR2 SYGVKD. Germline trimming cut 4 bases from V and 7 bases from J; bases unmatched to any gene: 2. This CDR3 is 13 amino acids long. The CDR3 region has the DNA TGTGCCATCAGTGGACAGGGGGAAAATGAGCAGTTCTTC. Translating it yields CAISGQGENEQFF.

The chain uses TRBV27 and TRBJ2-7, with 7 bases fitting TRBD1. V shed 9 bases and J 6 bases; nucleotides not matched to a gene: 5. The germline gives CDR1 MNHEY, CDR2 SMNVEV (reference sequence). The CDR3 spans 11 residues. As DNA, the CDR3 is TGTGCCAGTAGGGGGCGCGGCGAGCAGTACTTC. Translation gives CASRGRGEQYF.

The genes are TRBV7-6 and TRBJ1-5, with 7 nucleotides matching TRBD1. Germline CDR1 is SGHVS and CDR2 is FNYEAQ. The CDR3 is 15 amino acids. Trimming at V came to 2 bases and at J to 2 bases, leaving 3 bases not matched to a gene. The CDR3 coding sequence is TGTGCCAGCAGCTTAACAGGGGAGGGCAATCAGCCCCAGCATTTT. Residues: CASSLTGEGNQPQHF. Together with reference TRBV7-6 and TRBJ1-5, the CDR3 gives the full variable domain: GAGVSQSPRYKVTKRGQDVALRCDPISGHVSLYWYRQALGQGPEFLTYFNYEAQQDKSGLPNDRFSAERPEGSISTLTIQRTEQRDSAMYRCASSLTGEGNQPQHFGDGTRLSIL.

The rearrangement joins TRBV7-9 to TRBJ2-1, with 10 nucleotides matching TRBD2. This CDR3 has 16 amino acids. V lost 5 bases and J lost 7; bases outside the gene matches: 11. The germline gives CDR1 SEHNR, CDR2 FQNEAQ (reference sequence). CDR3 nucleotide sequence: TGTGCCAGCAGCAGCAGCGGACTAGCGGCGGGGAATGAGCAGTTCTTC. Translating gives CASSSSGLAAGNEQFF.

This chain joins TRBV7-2 and TRBJ2-7; 15 bases fit TRBD2. Germline V gene data show CDR1 as SGHTA and CDR2 as FQGNSA. Trimming took 4 bases from V and 12 from J; bases not matched to a gene: 4. CDR3 length equals 13 residues. CDR3 protein: CASSWGLAGGMYF. Here the CDR3 DNA reads TGTGCCAGCAGCTGGGGACTAGCGGGAGGCATGTACTTC.

A word on this clone: Other DNA sequences from this sample encode an identical CDR3 as well. The V and J genes are TRBV12-3 or TRBV12-4 and TRBJ1-1; D not certain. The CDR3 spans 13 residues. Deletions cut 1 base from V and 2 bases from J, with 5 bases between. The CDR3 coding sequence is TGTGCCAGCAGTTTAGGTCCTAACACTGAAGCTTTCTTT. This sequence encodes CASSLGPNTEAFF.

This chain links TRBV7-2 with TRBJ2-1, with D possibly being TRBD2 (6 bases). Germline assignment: CDR1 SGHTA and CDR2 FQGNSA. Trimming removed 1 base at V and 0 bases at J, with 10 bases between. The CDR3 length is 16 residues. The CDR3 nucleotides are TGTGCCAGCAGCTTAGGCGGGGCGAGCTCCTACAATGAGCAGTTCTTC. This codes for CASSLGGASSYNEQFF.

This chain uses TRBV3-1 (or the pseudogene TRBV3-2) with TRBJ1-6; D is uncertain. The CDR3 is 14 amino acids. Germline CDR1 and CDR2: LGHDT and YNNKEL (reference sequence). V lost 4 bases, J lost 10 bases, and 14 bases lay in between. CDR3 bases: TGTGCCAGCAGCCCCCGGGAGCTCCGATCACCCCTCCACTTT. This gives the protein CASSPRELRSPLHF.

The V gene is TRBV7-8, the J gene TRBJ1-5; TRBD1 might be the D (5 bases). Germline V gene sequence: CDR1 SGHVS, CDR2 FQNEAQ. The CDR3 is 15 residues long. The V and J ends lost 5 bases and 0 bases respectively, with 11 bases between them. As DNA, the CDR3 is TGTGCCAGCAGCCCAAGGGGCGGTAGCAATCAGCCCCAGCATTTT. Translation gives CASSPRGGSNQPQHF.

The V gene is TRBV28, the J gene TRBJ1-5; D gene ambiguous. CDR1 is MDHEN, CDR2 SYDVKM, per germline. There are 18 residues in the CDR3. Between the trimmed V and J ends, which lost 5 bases and 0 bases, there was a span of 20 bases. CDR3 amino acids: CASSPTGGSRYSNQPQHF. The CDR3 coding sequence is TGTGCCAGCAGTCCGACTGGCGGTTCTAGATATAGCAATCAGCCCCAGCATTTT.

The chain links TRBV5-1 to TRBJ2-5; TRBD1 matches at 9 bases. CDR1 and CDR2 from the germline V gene are SGHRS and YFSETQ. V shed 3 bases, J shed 1 base, and the junction held 4 bases outside the gene matches. The CDR3 is 15 residues long. The CDR3: CASSSGQGPQETQYF. The CDR3 DNA reads TGCGCCAGCAGCTCGGGACAGGGCCCCCAAGAGACCCAGTACTTC.

The chain links TRBV29-1 to TRBJ1-5; D perhaps matches TRBD1 (6 bases). Germline CDR1 and CDR2: SQVTM and ANQGSEA. The CDR3 loop spans 13 amino acids. V lost 7 bases, J lost 3 bases, and 13 bases lay in between. The CDR3 protein is CSAGQSANQPQHF. The CDR3 DNA follows: TGCAGCGCCGGACAGTCGGCCAATCAGCCCCAGCATTTT.

V and J are TRBV10-3 and TRBJ2-2, with D perhaps matching TRBD1 (5 bases). The V end lost 6 bases, the J end lost 5 bases, and 13 bases lay between the germline ends. The CDR3 is 14 residues long. Germline assignment: CDR1 ENHRY and CDR2 SYGVKD. DNA of the CDR3: TGTGCCATCAGCCAACAGGAGATTACCGGGGAGCTGTTTTTT. It specifies CAISQQEITGELFF.

V usage is TRBV7-3 and J usage is TRBJ2-3; weak D call: TRBD2 (5 bases). The CDR3 spans 14 residues. Trimming removed 2 bases at V and 1 base at J, with 7 bases between. The germline CDR1 and CDR2 sequences are SGHTA and FQGTGA. The CDR3 sequence: CASSLYGGTDTQYF. The CDR3 region has the DNA TGTGCCAGCAGCTTATACGGGGGCACAGATACGCAGTATTTT.

The chain couples TRBV3-1 (or the pseudogene TRBV3-2) to TRBJ2-7; D is undetermined. The germline gives CDR1 LGHDT, CDR2 YNNKEL (reference sequence). The CDR3 spans 16 residues. V lost 0 bases, J lost 9 bases, and 21 bases lay in between. The DNA of the CDR3 is TGTGCCAGCAGCCAAGATCCTATAGTGCCTCTACGATGGCAGTACTTC. Amino acid sequence: CASSQDPIVPLRWQYF.

The rearrangement uses TRBV6-5 and TRBJ1-4, with D tentatively TRBD1 (6 bases). CDR3 length: 15 amino acids. With 6 bases removed from V and 4 bases from J, the gap between germline ends came to 15 bases. Germline values: CDR1 MNHEY, CDR2 SVGAGI. The CDR3 coding sequence is TGTGCCAGCAGCGGGCCCGACAGGCTTAATGAAAAACTGTTTTTT. Translation: CASSGPDRLNEKLFF.

The chain recombines TRBV27 with TRBJ2-1; 11 nucleotides line up with TRBD2. This CDR3 is built from 20 residues. V dropped 4 bases and J dropped 6; count of bases not matched to a gene: 20. Germline loops: CDR1 MNHEY, CDR2 SMNVEV (reference sequence). For the CDR3, the DNA is TGTGCCAGCAGTTCATCCCCTACTAGAGGACTAGCGGGCCGCCCCAATGAGCAGTTCTTC. It translates to CASSSSPTRGLAGRPNEQFF.

The chain couples TRBV28 to TRBJ1-5; 8 bases map to TRBD1. This CDR3 region has 14 residues. V gave up 6 bases and J gave up 3 bases; unmatched junction bases: 4. Germline CDR1 MDHEN, CDR2 SYDVKM. In nucleotides, the CDR3 is TGTGCCAGCAGCTTGGACAGGGTCAATCAGCCCCAGCATTTT. Encoded protein: CASSLDRVNQPQHF.